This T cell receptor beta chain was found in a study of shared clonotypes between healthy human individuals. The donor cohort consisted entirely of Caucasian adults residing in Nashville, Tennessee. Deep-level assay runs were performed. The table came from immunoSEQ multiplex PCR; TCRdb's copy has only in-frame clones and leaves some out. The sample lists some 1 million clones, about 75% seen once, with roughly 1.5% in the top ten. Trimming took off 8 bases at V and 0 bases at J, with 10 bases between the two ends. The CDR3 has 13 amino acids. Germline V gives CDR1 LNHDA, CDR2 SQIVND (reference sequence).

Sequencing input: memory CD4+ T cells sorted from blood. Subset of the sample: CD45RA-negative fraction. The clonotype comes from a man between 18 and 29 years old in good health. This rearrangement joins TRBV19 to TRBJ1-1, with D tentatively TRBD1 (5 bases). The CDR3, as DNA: TGTGCCAGTGGGGGGAGGGTGAACACTGAAGCTTTCTTT. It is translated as CASGGRVNTEAFF.